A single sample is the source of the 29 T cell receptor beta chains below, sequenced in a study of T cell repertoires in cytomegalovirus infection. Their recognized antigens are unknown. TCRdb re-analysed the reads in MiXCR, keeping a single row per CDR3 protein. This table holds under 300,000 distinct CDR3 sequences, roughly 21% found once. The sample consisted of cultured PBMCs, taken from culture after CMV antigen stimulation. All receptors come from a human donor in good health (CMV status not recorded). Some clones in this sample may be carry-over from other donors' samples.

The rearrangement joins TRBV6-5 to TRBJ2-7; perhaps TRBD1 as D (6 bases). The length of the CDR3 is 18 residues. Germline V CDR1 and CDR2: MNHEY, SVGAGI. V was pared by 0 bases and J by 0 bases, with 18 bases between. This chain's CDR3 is CASSYSPQTGSTSYEQYF. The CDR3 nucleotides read TGTGCCAGCAGTTACTCCCCCCAGACAGGCTCAACCTCCTACGAGCAGTACTTC.

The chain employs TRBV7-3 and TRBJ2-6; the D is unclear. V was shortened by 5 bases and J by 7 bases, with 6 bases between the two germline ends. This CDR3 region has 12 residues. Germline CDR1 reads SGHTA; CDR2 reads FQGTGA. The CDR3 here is CASSRVANVLTF. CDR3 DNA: TGTGCCAGCAGCAGGGTAGCCAACGTCCTGACTTTC.

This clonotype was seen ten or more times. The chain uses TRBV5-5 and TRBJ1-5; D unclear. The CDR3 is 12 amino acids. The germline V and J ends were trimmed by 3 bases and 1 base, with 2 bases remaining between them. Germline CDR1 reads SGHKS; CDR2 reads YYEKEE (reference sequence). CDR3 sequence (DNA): TGTGCCAGCAGCTACAGCAATCAGCCCCAGCATTTT. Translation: CASSYSNQPQHF.

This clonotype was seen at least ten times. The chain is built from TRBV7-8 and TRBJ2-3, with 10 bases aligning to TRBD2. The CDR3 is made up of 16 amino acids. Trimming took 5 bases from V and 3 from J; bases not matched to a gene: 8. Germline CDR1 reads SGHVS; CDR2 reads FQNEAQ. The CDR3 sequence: CASSAAGGPNTDTQYF. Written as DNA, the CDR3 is TGTGCCAGCAGCGCAGCGGGAGGGCCTAATACAGATACGCAGTATTTT. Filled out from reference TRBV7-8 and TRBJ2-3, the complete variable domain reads GAGVSQSPRYKVAKRGQDVALRCDPISGHVSLFWYQQALGQGPEFLTYFQNEAQLDKSGLPSDRFFAERPEGSVSTLKIQRTQQEDSAVYLCASSAAGGPNTDTQYFGPGTRLTVL.

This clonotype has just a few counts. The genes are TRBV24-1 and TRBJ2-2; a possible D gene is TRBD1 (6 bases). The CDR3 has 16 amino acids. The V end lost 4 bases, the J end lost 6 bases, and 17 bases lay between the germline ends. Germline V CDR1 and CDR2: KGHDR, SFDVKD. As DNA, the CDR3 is TGTGCCACCAGTGACGAAGAACAGGGTTTCGCCGGGGAGCTGTTTTTT. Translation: CATSDEEQGFAGELFF.

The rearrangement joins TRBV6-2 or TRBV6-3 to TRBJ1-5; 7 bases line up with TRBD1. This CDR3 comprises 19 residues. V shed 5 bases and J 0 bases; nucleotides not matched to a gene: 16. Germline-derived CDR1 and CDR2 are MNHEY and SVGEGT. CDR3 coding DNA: TGTGCCAGCAGTCCAACTTTTGGAGGGGGCTCATATAGCAATCAGCCCCAGCATTTT. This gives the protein CASSPTFGGGSYSNQPQHF.

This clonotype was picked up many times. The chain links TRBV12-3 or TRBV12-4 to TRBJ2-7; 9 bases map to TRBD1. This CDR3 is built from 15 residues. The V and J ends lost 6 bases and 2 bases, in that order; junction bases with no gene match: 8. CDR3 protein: CASSLRQGGTYEQYF. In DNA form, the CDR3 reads TGTGCCAGCAGCCTTAGACAGGGGGGGACCTACGAGCAGTACTTC.

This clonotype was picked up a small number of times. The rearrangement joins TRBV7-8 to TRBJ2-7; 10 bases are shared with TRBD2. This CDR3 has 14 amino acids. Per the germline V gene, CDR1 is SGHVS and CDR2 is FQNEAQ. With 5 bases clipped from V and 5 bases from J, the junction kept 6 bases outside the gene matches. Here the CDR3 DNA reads TGTGCCAGCAGCCTAAGCGGGAGGGCCCACGAGCAGTACTTC. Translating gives CASSLSGRAHEQYF.

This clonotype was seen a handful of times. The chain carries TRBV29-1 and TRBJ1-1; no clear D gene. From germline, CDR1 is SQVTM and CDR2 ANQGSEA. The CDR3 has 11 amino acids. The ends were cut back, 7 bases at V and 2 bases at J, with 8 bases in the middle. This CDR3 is CSDFRNTEAFF. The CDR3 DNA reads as TGCAGCGACTTTCGCAACACTGAAGCTTTCTTT.

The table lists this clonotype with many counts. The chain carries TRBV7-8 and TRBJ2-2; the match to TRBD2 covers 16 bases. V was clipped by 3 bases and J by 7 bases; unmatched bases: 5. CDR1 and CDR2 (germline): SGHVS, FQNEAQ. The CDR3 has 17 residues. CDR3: CASSLGLAGGPVGELFF. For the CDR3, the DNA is TGTGCCAGCAGCTTGGGACTAGCGGGAGGGCCGGTCGGGGAGCTGTTTTTT.

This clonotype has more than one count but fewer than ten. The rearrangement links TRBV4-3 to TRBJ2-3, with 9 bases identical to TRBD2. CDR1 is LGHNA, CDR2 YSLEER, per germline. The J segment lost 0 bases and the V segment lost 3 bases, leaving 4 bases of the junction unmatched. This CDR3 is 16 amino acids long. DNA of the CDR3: TGCGCCAGCAGCCAGGTTAGCGGGAGAAGCACAGATACGCAGTATTTT. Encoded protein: CASSQVSGRSTDTQYF.

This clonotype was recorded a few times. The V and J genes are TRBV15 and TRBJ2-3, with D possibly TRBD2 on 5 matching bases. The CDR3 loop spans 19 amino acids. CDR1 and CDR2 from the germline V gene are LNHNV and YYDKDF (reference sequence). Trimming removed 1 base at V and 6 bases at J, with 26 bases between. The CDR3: CATSRVEGIPGWSVDTQYF. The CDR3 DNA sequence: TGTGCCACCAGCAGAGTTGAGGGTATACCGGGTTGGTCCGTTGATACGCAGTATTTT. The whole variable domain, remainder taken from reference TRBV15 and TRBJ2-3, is DAMVIQNPRYQVTQFGKPVTLSCSQTLNHNVMYWYQQKSSQAPKLLFHYYDKDFNNEADTPDNFQSRRPNTSFCFLDIRSPGLGDTAMYLCATSRVEGIPGWSVDTQYFGPGTRLTVL.

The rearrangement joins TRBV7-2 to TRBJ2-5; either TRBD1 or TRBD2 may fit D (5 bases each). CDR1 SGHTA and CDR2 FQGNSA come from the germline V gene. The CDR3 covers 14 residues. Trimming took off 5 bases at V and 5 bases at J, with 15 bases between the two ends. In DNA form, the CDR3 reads TGTGCCAGCAGCCGTCTAAGGGGCGGGGAGACCCAGTACTTC. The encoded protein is CASSRLRGGETQYF.

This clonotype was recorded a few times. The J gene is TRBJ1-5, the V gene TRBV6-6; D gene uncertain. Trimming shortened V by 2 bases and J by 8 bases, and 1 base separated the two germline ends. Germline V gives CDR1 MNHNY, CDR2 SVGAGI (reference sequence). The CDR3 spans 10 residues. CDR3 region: CASSYKPQHF. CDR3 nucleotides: TGTGCCAGCAGTTACAAGCCCCAGCATTTT.

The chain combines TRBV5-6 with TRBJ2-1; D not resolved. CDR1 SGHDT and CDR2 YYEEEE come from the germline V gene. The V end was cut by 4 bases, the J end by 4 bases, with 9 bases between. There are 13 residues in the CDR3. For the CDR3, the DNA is TGTGCCAGCAGCCGACTGGAGTACAATGAGCAGTTCTTC. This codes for CASSRLEYNEQFF.

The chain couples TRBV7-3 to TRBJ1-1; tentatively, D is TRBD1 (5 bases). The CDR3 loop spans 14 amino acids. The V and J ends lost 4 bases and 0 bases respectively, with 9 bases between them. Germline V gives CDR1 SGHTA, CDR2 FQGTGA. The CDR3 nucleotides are TGTGCCAGCAGCTCTGCAGGGATGAACACTGAAGCTTTCTTT. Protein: CASSSAGMNTEAFF.

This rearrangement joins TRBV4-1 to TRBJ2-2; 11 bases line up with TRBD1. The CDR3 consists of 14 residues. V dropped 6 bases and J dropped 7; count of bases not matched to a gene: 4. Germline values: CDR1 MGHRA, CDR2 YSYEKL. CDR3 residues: CASRGQGVVGELFF. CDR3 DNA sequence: TGCGCCAGCAGGGGACAGGGGGTGGTCGGGGAGCTGTTTTTT.

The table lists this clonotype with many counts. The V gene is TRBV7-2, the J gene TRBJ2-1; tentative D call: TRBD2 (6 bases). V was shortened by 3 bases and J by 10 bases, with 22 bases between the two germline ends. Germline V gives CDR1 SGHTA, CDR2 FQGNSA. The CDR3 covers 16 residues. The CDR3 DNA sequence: TGTGCCAGCAGCTTGGGGGTAGTAGCGGCCCTCGGGGAGCAGTTCTTC. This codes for CASSLGVVAALGEQFF.

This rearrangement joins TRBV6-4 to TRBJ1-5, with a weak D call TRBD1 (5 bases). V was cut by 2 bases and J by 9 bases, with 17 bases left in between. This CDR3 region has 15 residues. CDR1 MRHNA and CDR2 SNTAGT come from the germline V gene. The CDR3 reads CASSDLYRFLWPQHF. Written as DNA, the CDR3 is TGTGCCAGCAGTGACCTATACAGGTTTCTCTGGCCCCAGCATTTT.

Written as DNA, the CDR3 is TGTGCCAGCAGCCGAGCCCCGAGGGAGACCCAGTACTTC. Amino acid sequence: CASSRAPRETQYF. The rearrangement uses TRBV27 and TRBJ2-5; no reliable D call. The CDR3 runs 13 residues. The V end lost 6 bases, the J end lost 5 bases, and 13 bases lay between the germline ends. Germline V lookup: CDR1 MNHEY, CDR2 SMNVEV (reference sequence).

In DNA, the CDR3 is TGCAGTGCTAGAGATTCAGGCGGTTTGGGTCAGCCCCAGCATTTT. Encoded protein: CSARDSGGLGQPQHF. V and J are TRBV20-1 and TRBJ1-5; D not resolved. The CDR3 has 15 amino acids. The germline gives CDR1 DFQATT, CDR2 SNEGSKA (reference sequence). V gave up 0 bases and J gave up 6 bases, with 15 bases separating them.

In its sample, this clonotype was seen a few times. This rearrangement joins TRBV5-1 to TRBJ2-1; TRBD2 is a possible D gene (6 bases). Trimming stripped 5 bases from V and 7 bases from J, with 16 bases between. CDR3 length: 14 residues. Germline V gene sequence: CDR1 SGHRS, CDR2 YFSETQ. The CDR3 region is CASRVTGVGNEQFF. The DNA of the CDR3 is TGCGCCAGCAGGGTGACGGGGGTGGGGAATGAGCAGTTCTTC.

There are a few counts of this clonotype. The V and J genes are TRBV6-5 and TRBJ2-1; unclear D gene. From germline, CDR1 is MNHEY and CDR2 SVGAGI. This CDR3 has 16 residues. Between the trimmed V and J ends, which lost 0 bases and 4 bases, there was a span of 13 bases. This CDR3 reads CASSYSSWGTYNEQFF. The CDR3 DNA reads TGTGCCAGCAGTTACTCCTCCTGGGGAACTTACAATGAGCAGTTCTTC.

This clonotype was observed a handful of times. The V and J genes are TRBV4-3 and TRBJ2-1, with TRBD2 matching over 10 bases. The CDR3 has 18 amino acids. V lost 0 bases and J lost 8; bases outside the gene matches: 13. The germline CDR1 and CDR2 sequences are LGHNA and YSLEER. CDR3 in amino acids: CASSQEPPSGSTRYEQFF. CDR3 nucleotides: TGCGCCAGCAGCCAAGAACCCCCTAGCGGGAGCACCAGGTATGAGCAGTTCTTC.

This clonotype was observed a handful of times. DNA of the CDR3: TGTGCCAGCAGCATAAGCAGCGATCAGCCCCAGCATTTT. Its translation: CASSISSDQPQHF. The gene calls are TRBV9 and TRBJ1-5; D remains unclear. Germline loops: CDR1 SGDLS, CDR2 YYNGEE. Trimming took 4 bases from V and 5 from J, leaving 10 bases between them. This CDR3 spans 13 amino acids.

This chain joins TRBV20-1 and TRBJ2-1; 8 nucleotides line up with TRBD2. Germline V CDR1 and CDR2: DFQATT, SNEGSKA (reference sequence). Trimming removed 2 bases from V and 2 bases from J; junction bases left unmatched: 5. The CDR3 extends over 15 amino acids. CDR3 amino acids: CSARPGLATYNEQFF. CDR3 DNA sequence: TGCAGTGCTAGACCCGGACTAGCCACCTACAATGAGCAGTTCTTC.

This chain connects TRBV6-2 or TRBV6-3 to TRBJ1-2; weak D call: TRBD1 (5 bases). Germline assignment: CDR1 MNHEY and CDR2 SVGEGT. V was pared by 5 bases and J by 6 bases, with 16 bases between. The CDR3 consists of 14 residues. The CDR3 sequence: CASSPQWGSDGYTF. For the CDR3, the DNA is TGTGCCAGCAGTCCCCAGTGGGGGTCGGATGGCTACACCTTC.

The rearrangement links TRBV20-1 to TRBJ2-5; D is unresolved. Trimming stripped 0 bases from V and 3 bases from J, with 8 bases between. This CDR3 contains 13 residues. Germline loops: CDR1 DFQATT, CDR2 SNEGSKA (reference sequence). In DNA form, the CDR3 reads TGCAGTGCTAGAGATCGAGAGGAAGAGACCCAGTACTTC. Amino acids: CSARDREEETQYF.

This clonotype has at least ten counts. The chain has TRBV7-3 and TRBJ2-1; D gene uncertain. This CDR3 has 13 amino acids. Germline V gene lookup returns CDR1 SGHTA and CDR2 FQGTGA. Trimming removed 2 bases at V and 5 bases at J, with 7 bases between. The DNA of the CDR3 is TGTGCCAGCAGCTTATCTGGGGACAATGAGCAGTTCTTC. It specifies CASSLSGDNEQFF. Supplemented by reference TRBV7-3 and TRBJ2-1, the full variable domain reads GAGVSQTPSNKVTEKGKYVELRCDPISGHTALYWYRQSLGQGPEFLIYFQGTGAADDSGLPNDRFFAVRPEGSVSTLKIQRTERGDSAVYLCASSLSGDNEQFFGPGTRLTVL.